Each of the 14 T cell receptor beta chains below was sequenced from the same sample in a study of shared clonotypes between healthy human individuals. The data were produced by immunoSEQ multiplex PCR, yet TCRdb's version contains in-frame clones alone and is incomplete. The table lists some 1.1 million clones, around three quarters of them singletons. The sequenced sample consisted of memory CD4+ T cells from PBMCs. Subset of the sample: CD45RA-negative fraction. The receptors were sampled from a man between 18 and 29 years old in good health. Some clones in this sample may be carry-over from other donors' samples.

V gene TRBV27 combines with J gene TRBJ2-2, with D uncertain. With 5 bases removed from V and 0 bases from J, the gap between germline ends came to 7 bases. The CDR3 is 14 residues long. CDR1 and CDR2 (germline): MNHEY, SMNVEV (reference sequence). In DNA, the CDR3 is TGTGCCAGCAGTCCCAGAACGAACACCGGGGAGCTGTTTTTT. It yields the protein CASSPRTNTGELFF.

The rearrangement joins TRBV2 to TRBJ2-2; D gene unclear. The ends were cut back, 6 bases at V and 1 base at J, with 12 bases in the middle. Germline V lookup: CDR1 SNHLY, CDR2 FYNNEI. There are 15 residues in the CDR3. CDR3 nucleotides: TGTGCCAGCAGGCCCGCGCGCGGGAACACCGGGGAGCTGTTTTTT. It codes for CASRPARGNTGELFF.

There are a few counts of this clone. This chain uses TRBV10-3 with TRBJ1-2, with D perhaps TRBD1 (5 bases). The ends were cut back, 4 bases at V and 4 bases at J, with 16 bases in the middle. Germline V gives CDR1 ENHRY, CDR2 SYGVKD. This CDR3 spans 15 amino acids. The CDR3 sequence: CAISGVQDSIYGYTF. CDR3 sequence (DNA): TGTGCCATCAGTGGGGTACAGGACTCAATCTATGGCTACACCTTC.

This clone was picked up one time. The V gene is TRBV10-3, the J gene TRBJ2-6; no reliable D call. Germline V gene data show CDR1 as ENHRY and CDR2 as SYGVKD. V lost 0 bases to trimming and J lost 3 bases, with 0 bases between them. This CDR3 is built from 13 residues. Written as DNA, the CDR3 is TGTGCCATCAGTGAGTCTGGGGCCAACGTCCTGACTTTC. This sequence encodes CAISESGANVLTF.

This chain uses TRBV29-1 with TRBJ1-2, with unresolved D. The CDR3 extends over 19 amino acids. Germline CDR1 SQVTM, CDR2 ANQGSEA. V was shortened by 4 bases and J by 4 bases, with 31 bases between the two germline ends. CDR3 residues: CSVATPSPVGPYSSYGYTF. The CDR3 coding sequence is TGCAGCGTTGCGACCCCTTCCCCGGTAGGGCCGTATTCGTCCTATGGCTACACCTTC.

The genes are TRBV5-1 and TRBJ2-2, with D uncertain. The V gene's germline CDR1 is SGHRS and CDR2 YFSETQ. V was trimmed by 4 bases and J by 8 bases, leaving 15 bases between them. This CDR3 comprises 14 residues. CDR3 bases: TGCGCCAGCAGCCTTGACTCCCCAAGGGGGGAGCTGTTTTTT. Its translation is CASSLDSPRGELFF.

V and J are TRBV6-5 and TRBJ2-7, with 9 bases lining up with TRBD2. CDR1 and CDR2 (germline): MNHEY, SVGAGI. V lost 5 bases to trimming and J lost 3 bases; unmatched junction nucleotides: 5. There are 14 residues in the CDR3. CDR3 DNA: TGTGCCAGCAGTAAAGGGACTAGCCACTACGAGCAGTACTTC. Encoded protein: CASSKGTSHYEQYF.

On this clone itself: In the same sample, other DNA sequences code for this CDR3. The chain uses TRBV29-1 and TRBJ2-7; D is possibly TRBD2 (6 bases). Trimming pared 4 bases from V and 3 bases from J, leaving 7 bases between. CDR3 size: 11 residues. Germline assignment: CDR1 SQVTM and CDR2 ANQGSEA. The CDR3 bases are TGCAGCGTTGGGACTAACTACGAGCAGTACTTC. Its protein product is CSVGTNYEQYF.

The rearrangement joins TRBV5-1 to TRBJ2-2; 12 bases map to TRBD2. Germline assignment: CDR1 SGHRS and CDR2 YFSETQ. This CDR3 has 15 amino acids. Unmatched junction bases numbered 7, after V lost 2 bases and J lost 11 bases. In nucleotides, the CDR3 is TGCGCCAGCAGCTTTCTAGCGGGAGGGTACGGAGAGCTGTTTTTT. It yields the protein CASSFLAGGYGELFF.

In regard to this clone: This same CDR3 is encoded by further DNA sequences in the sample. The chain carries TRBV18 and TRBJ2-7, with no clear D. Germline V gene sequence: CDR1 KGHSH, CDR2 LQKENI. V lost 6 bases and J lost 0, with 9 bases in between. The CDR3 loop spans 13 amino acids. The CDR3 DNA is TGTGCCAGCTCCCCCGCAATCTCCTACGAGCAGTACTTC. Its translation is CASSPAISYEQYF.

Remarks on this clone: Other DNA sequences within the sample encode an identical CDR3. The V call is TRBV12-5, the J call TRBJ1-3, with 9 bases aligning to TRBD1. V lost 1 base and J lost 1; bases outside the gene matches: 2. This CDR3 spans 16 amino acids. Germline CDR1 LGHNT, CDR2 FRNRAP. The CDR3 DNA follows: TGTGCTAGTGGTTTGGGACAGGGGGTTTCTGGAAACACCATATATTTT. It yields the protein CASGLGQGVSGNTIYF.

Of note for this clone: It differs at one base from a far larger clone, so likely a read error. The genes are TRBV18 and TRBJ2-3; D remains ambiguous. Germline CDR1 and CDR2: KGHSH and LQKENI. Trimming left V 3 bases short and J 4 bases short, with 5 bases between. The CDR3 covers 12 residues. The CDR3 DNA reads as TGTGCCAGCTCACCTCCTGCAGATACGCAGTATTTT. Translation: CASSPPADTQYF.

Worth noting for this clone: A much larger clone is a single base away; this may be a read error. This chain connects TRBV27 to TRBJ1-2; D may be TRBD1 (6 bases). The CDR3 length is 14 residues. The V gene's germline CDR1 is MNHEY and CDR2 SMNVEV (reference sequence). As DNA, the CDR3 is TGTGCCAGCAGTTTACAGTGGCAGGGGTATGGCCACACCTTC. This translates into CASSLQWQGYGHTF.

This clone was observed once. The J gene is TRBJ2-5, the V gene TRBV7-2, with a weak D call TRBD1 (5 bases). Trimming pared 5 bases from V and 2 bases from J, leaving 15 bases between. The CDR3 has 15 amino acids. Germline CDR1 and CDR2: SGHTA and FQGNSA. CDR3 sequence: CASSTSSGNQETQYF. CDR3 DNA sequence: TGTGCCAGCAGCACCTCCTCAGGGAATCAAGAGACCCAGTACTTC.